Only a few counts were recorded for the clone carrying this T cell receptor (beta chain). Sequencing used immunoSEQ multiplex PCR; TCRdb keeps in-frame clones, though not all of them. The sample records about 140,000 clones, about 87% being singletons. The CDR3 sequence is 17 residues long. Germline-derived CDR1 and CDR2 are SGHTA and FQGNSA. V lost 5 bases and J lost 5; bases outside the gene matches: 15. These data belong to a study of blood T cell repertoires in COVID-19. The chain is built from TRBV7-2 and TRBJ2-1, with TRBD2 matching over 7 bases. The sequence was collected from a human donor with COVID-19, enrolled during active disease. The donor label of this sample is uncertain. The sequencing sample was made of peripheral blood. CDR3 bases: TGTGCCAGCAGCCGTCAAGCAGGGCGGGAGTCCCACAATGAGCAGTTCTTC. This sequence encodes CASSRQAGRESHNEQFF.